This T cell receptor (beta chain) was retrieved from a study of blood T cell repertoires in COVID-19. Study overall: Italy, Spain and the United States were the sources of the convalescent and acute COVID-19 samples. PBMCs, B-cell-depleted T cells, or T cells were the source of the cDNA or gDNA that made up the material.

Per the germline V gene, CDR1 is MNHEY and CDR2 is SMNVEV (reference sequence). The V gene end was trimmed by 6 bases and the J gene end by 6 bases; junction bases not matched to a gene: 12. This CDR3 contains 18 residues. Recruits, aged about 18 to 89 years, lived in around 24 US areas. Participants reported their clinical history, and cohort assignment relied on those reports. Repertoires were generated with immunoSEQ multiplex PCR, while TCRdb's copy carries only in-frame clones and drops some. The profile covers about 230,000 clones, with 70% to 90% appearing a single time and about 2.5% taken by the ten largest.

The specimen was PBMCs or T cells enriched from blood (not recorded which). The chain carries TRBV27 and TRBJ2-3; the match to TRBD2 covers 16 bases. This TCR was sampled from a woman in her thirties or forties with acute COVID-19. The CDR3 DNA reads TGTGCCAGCAGCACGGGACTAGCGGGAGGGTTACGGGGGGATACGCAGTATTTT. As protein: CASSTGLAGGLRGDTQYF.